These 32 T cell receptor beta chains were sequenced from one sample in a study of T cell changes during pregnancy in multiple sclerosis. The method was immunoSEQ multiplex PCR; TCRdb's version includes in-frame clones alone and lacks a portion of them. The repertoire includes tens of thousands of clones, 85% to 90% of them detected once, and about 5.1% sits in the top ten. This material consisted of peripheral blood, taken after pregnancy. These receptors originate from a female donor in good health, enrolled as a control in a pregnancy study.

The chain uses TRBV4-1 and TRBJ2-7; 8 positions agree with TRBD2. CDR1 and CDR2 from the germline V gene are MGHRA and YSYEKL. V shed 4 bases and J 11 bases; nucleotides not matched to a gene: 10. The CDR3 has 13 amino acids. The DNA for the CDR3 is TGCGCCAGCAGCCTAAGGGAAGCGGGGGAAGAGTACTTC. It specifies CASSLREAGEEYF.

The chain recombines TRBV5-6 with TRBJ1-2, with 10 bases aligning to TRBD1. Per germline, CDR1 SGHDT and CDR2 YYEEEE. This CDR3 region has 14 residues. Losses at the gene ends were 4 bases for V and 8 bases for J; bases not matched to a gene: 8. The CDR3 spells CASSPGTGVLGYTF. CDR3 coding DNA: TGTGCCAGCAGCCCCGGGACAGGGGTCCTCGGCTACACCTTC.

A single count supports this clone. The DNA for the CDR3 is TGTGCCAGCGGTGAGCGGGCCGGGCGGGAGACCCAGTACTTC. This encodes CASGERAGRETQYF. The J gene is TRBJ2-5, the V gene TRBV19; D might be TRBD2 (6 bases). The CDR3 is 14 amino acids. With 9 bases removed from V and 5 bases from J, the gap between germline ends came to 19 bases. CDR1 and CDR2 (germline): LNHDA, SQIVND (reference sequence).

The chain combines TRBV27 with TRBJ2-7; weak D call: TRBD1 (5 bases). The CDR3 is 14 amino acids. Trimming stripped 0 bases from V and 4 bases from J, with 10 bases between. Germline V gene data show CDR1 as MNHEY and CDR2 as SMNVEV (reference sequence). This CDR3 is CASSLSKRGYEQYF. CDR3 coding DNA: TGTGCCAGCAGTTTATCGAAAAGGGGATACGAGCAGTACTTC.

V gene TRBV19 combines with J gene TRBJ2-5, with 8 bases aligning to TRBD1. Germline-derived CDR1 and CDR2 are LNHDA and SQIVND (reference sequence). There are 14 residues in the CDR3. Trimming at V came to 4 bases and at J to 5 bases, leaving 6 bases not matched to a gene. The CDR3 DNA follows: TGTGCCAGTAGTACGTCAGGGGGCCAGGAGACCCAGTACTTC. This codes for CASSTSGGQETQYF.

The V and J genes are TRBV19 and TRBJ1-2, with 7 positions matching TRBD1. CDR3 length: 14 amino acids. Germline lookup yields CDR1 LNHDA and CDR2 SQIVND (reference sequence). V was pared by 6 bases and J by 6 bases, with 10 bases of the junction left unmatched. This CDR3 reads CASRGLDRVDGYTF. The CDR3 DNA follows: TGTGCCAGTAGGGGCCTAGACAGGGTTGATGGCTACACCTTC.

The genes are TRBV5-4 and TRBJ2-5, with 11 positions matching TRBD2. With V trimmed by 2 bases and J by 4 bases, 4 bases remained unmatched. Per germline, CDR1 SGHNT and CDR2 YYREEE (reference sequence). The CDR3 covers 15 residues. CDR3 in DNA: TGTGCCAGCAGCTTCGGGACTAGCGGAATAGAGACCCAGTACTTC. Its translation is CASSFGTSGIETQYF.

The chain combines TRBV2 with TRBJ1-5, with D perhaps TRBD1 (5 bases). Per the germline V gene, CDR1 is SNHLY and CDR2 is FYNNEI. The CDR3 runs to 17 residues. V shed 1 base and J shed 10 bases, with 23 bases lying between them. CDR3 protein: CASSEEAGLFRPRPQHF. CDR3 coding DNA: TGTGCCAGCAGTGAAGAGGCGGGGCTGTTCCGTCCGCGACCCCAGCATTTT.

The V and J genes are TRBV10-3 and TRBJ1-2; the match to TRBD1 covers 7 bases. The junction had 3 bases not matched to a gene; V was cut back by 2 bases and J by 6 bases. The germline V gene has CDR1 ENHRY and CDR2 SYGVKD. This CDR3 is 13 amino acids long. CDR3 amino acids: CAISELTGHGYTF. CDR3 coding DNA: TGTGCCATCAGTGAGCTGACAGGGCATGGCTACACCTTC.

This chain joins TRBV5-6 and TRBJ1-3; D unresolved. The CDR3 loop spans 12 amino acids. The germline V gene has CDR1 SGHDT and CDR2 YYEEEE. The V gene lost 1 base and the J gene lost 8 bases, with 7 bases spanning the gap. CDR3 in DNA: TGTGCCAGCAGCTTGCTGAGGGACACCATATATTTT. It specifies CASSLLRDTIYF.

CDR3 in amino acids: CASSIQGTGQPQHF. The DNA for the CDR3 is TGTGCCAGCAGTATACAGGGGACTGGTCAGCCCCAGCATTTT. This chain connects TRBV27 to TRBJ1-5; TRBD1 agrees at 7 bases. Germline V gives CDR1 MNHEY, CDR2 SMNVEV (reference sequence). J was trimmed by 6 bases and V by 5 bases; bases with no gene match: 7. There are 14 residues in the CDR3.

The genes are TRBV7-9 and TRBJ1-2, with TRBD1 matching 7 bases. The CDR3 totals 17 residues. The germline V gene encodes CDR1 SEHNR and CDR2 FQNEAQ (reference sequence). V shed 5 bases and J 4 bases; nucleotides not matched to a gene: 16. CDR3: CASSPVRTGGSFYGYTF. Written as DNA, the CDR3 is TGTGCCAGCAGCCCCGTCAGGACAGGAGGTTCCTTCTATGGCTACACCTTC.

Only a few counts were recorded for this clone. The chain has TRBV6-4 and TRBJ1-2; 9 bases are a match to TRBD1. The CDR3 covers 16 residues. CDR1 MRHNA and CDR2 SNTAGT come from the germline V gene. The V and J ends lost 5 bases and 2 bases, in that order; junction bases with no gene match: 9. The CDR3 here is CASSQSGQGQNYGYTF. CDR3 nucleotides: TGTGCCAGCAGTCAATCGGGACAGGGACAAAACTATGGCTACACCTTC.

This chain links TRBV15 with TRBJ2-2; tentative D call: TRBD2 (5 bases). This CDR3 spans 14 amino acids. V shed 3 bases and J shed 6 bases, with 11 bases lying between them. The V gene's germline CDR1 is LNHNV and CDR2 YYDKDF (reference sequence). CDR3: CATSSTRVSGELFF. CDR3 sequence (DNA): TGTGCCACCAGCAGTACTAGGGTTTCCGGGGAGCTGTTTTTT.

This clone showed up just a few times. The V call is TRBV7-3, the J call TRBJ1-2; 8 bases match TRBD1. Trimming at V came to 5 bases and at J to 4 bases, leaving 3 bases not matched to a gene. From germline, CDR1 is SGHTA and CDR2 FQGTGA. This CDR3 comprises 13 residues. This CDR3 reads CASSQDRVYGYTF. The CDR3 region has the DNA TGTGCCAGCAGCCAGGACAGGGTCTATGGCTACACCTTC.

The V call is TRBV5-1, the J call TRBJ1-1; D remains ambiguous. The CDR3 extends over 15 amino acids. V was shortened by 0 bases and J by 1 base, with 10 bases between the two germline ends. Looked up from germline, CDR1 is SGHRS and CDR2 is YFSETQ. CDR3 bases: TGCGCCAGCAGCTTGGCGGCTGGAGGGAACACTGAAGCTTTCTTT. This gives the protein CASSLAAGGNTEAFF. The variable domain in full, with the rest retrieved from reference TRBV5-1 and TRBJ1-1, is KAGVTQTPRYLIKTRGQQVTLSCSPISGHRSVSWYQQTPGQGLQFLFEYFSETQRNKGNFPGRFSGRQFSNSRSEMNVSTLELGDSALYLCASSLAAGGNTEAFFGQGTRLTVV.

The chain combines TRBV28 with TRBJ1-5; TRBD1 might be the D (6 bases). CDR3 length equals 15 residues. Germline values: CDR1 MDHEN, CDR2 SYDVKM. V gave up 6 bases and J gave up 6 bases, with 18 bases separating them. This CDR3 is CASRGPYDRSQPQHF. CDR3 in DNA: TGTGCCAGCAGGGGACCCTATGACAGGTCTCAGCCCCAGCATTTT.

The chain recombines TRBV5-4 with TRBJ2-7; D unresolved. This CDR3 is 14 amino acids long. With 2 bases removed from V and 0 bases from J, the gap between germline ends came to 9 bases. Germline V gives CDR1 SGHNT, CDR2 YYREEE (reference sequence). CDR3 region: CASSFFEVSYEQYF. The DNA of the CDR3 is TGTGCCAGCAGCTTTTTCGAGGTCTCCTACGAGCAGTACTTC.

V usage is TRBV12-5 and J usage is TRBJ1-6, with 12 bases that match TRBD1. The CDR3 is 14 residues long. V shed 5 bases, J shed 9 bases, and the junction held 2 bases outside the gene matches. The germline V gene encodes CDR1 LGHNT and CDR2 FRNRAP. CDR3 sequence (DNA): TGTGCTAGTGGTCCGGGACAGGGGGCTTCACCCCTCCACTTT. Protein product: CASGPGQGASPLHF.

The chain has TRBV6-5 and TRBJ1-1; D ambiguous. The CDR3 has 12 residues. Germline V lookup: CDR1 MNHEY, CDR2 SVGAGI. V gave up 2 bases and J gave up 10 bases, with 11 bases separating them. CDR3 bases: TGTGCCAGCAGTTACAGGCAAGAGGTAGCTTTCTTT. Translating it yields CASSYRQEVAFF.

The chain employs TRBV11-2 and TRBJ2-3; TRBD2 agrees at 12 bases. This CDR3 has 18 residues. Germline V gene lookup returns CDR1 SGHAT and CDR2 FQNNGV. V lost 5 bases, J lost 2 bases, and 11 bases stayed unmatched. CDR3 DNA sequence: TGTGCCAGCAGCCGAAAGGGAGGACTAGCGGGACACACAGATACGCAGTATTTT. This sequence encodes CASSRKGGLAGHTDTQYF.

This clone was seen once. The CDR3 DNA follows: TGTGCCAGCAGCGTCGTAACCCCGGCAGGGCCAACCGGGGAGCTGTTTTTT. Amino acids: CASSVVTPAGPTGELFF. The chain couples TRBV9 to TRBJ2-2; tentative D call: TRBD1 (5 bases). CDR3 size: 17 residues. The V and J ends lost 2 bases and 5 bases respectively, with 19 bases between them. Germline V gene sequence: CDR1 SGDLS, CDR2 YYNGEE. The full variable domain, completed using reference TRBV9 and TRBJ2-2, is DSGVTQTPKHLITATGQRVTLRCSPRSGDLSVYWYQQSLDQGLQFLIQYYNGEERAKGNILERFSAQQFPDLHSELNLSSLELGDSALYFCASSVVTPAGPTGELFFGEGSRLTVL.

This rearrangement joins TRBV27 to TRBJ2-2, with D possibly matching TRBD1 (5 bases). Germline V CDR1 and CDR2: MNHEY, SMNVEV (reference sequence). This CDR3 contains 15 residues. Trimming pared 0 bases from V and 4 bases from J, leaving 9 bases between. Here the CDR3 DNA reads TGTGCCAGCAGTTTATCGGGGCCCATCACCGGGGAGCTGTTTTTT. It yields the protein CASSLSGPITGELFF.

The J gene is TRBJ1-1, the V gene TRBV6-1; D not resolved. Germline V gene sequence: CDR1 MNHNS, CDR2 SASEGT. V was pared by 7 bases and J by 0 bases, with 6 bases between. The CDR3 is made up of 12 amino acids. The CDR3 nucleotides are TGTGCCAGCACTAGATTGAACACTGAAGCTTTCTTT. It translates to CASTRLNTEAFF.

The chain carries TRBV9 and TRBJ2-7; 9 bases are a match to TRBD2. The CDR3 extends over 17 amino acids. V lost 0 bases, J lost 8 bases, and 15 bases stayed unmatched. Germline assignment: CDR1 SGDLS and CDR2 YYNGEE. The CDR3 loop reads CASSVAPGGSGGIQQYF. The CDR3, as DNA: TGTGCCAGCAGCGTAGCCCCTGGTGGTAGCGGGGGAATTCAGCAGTACTTC. Full variable domain (missing parts from reference TRBV9 and TRBJ2-7): DSGVTQTPKHLITATGQRVTLRCSPRSGDLSVYWYQQSLDQGLQFLIQYYNGEERAKGNILERFSAQQFPDLHSELNLSSLELGDSALYFCASSVAPGGSGGIQQYFGPGTRLTVT.

In its sample, this clone was seen a few times. V and J are TRBV4-2 and TRBJ1-2; D is possibly TRBD1 (6 bases). V dropped 1 base and J dropped 4 bases, with 10 bases sitting between them. This CDR3 has 14 amino acids. Germline V gene sequence: CDR1 LGHNA, CDR2 YNFKEQ. DNA of the CDR3: TGTGCCAGCAGCCAAGCAGGGGACGGCTATGGCTACACCTTC. Amino acids: CASSQAGDGYGYTF.

This chain connects TRBV10-3 to TRBJ2-5; weak D call: TRBD2 (6 bases). The CDR3 consists of 14 residues. V lost 3 bases to trimming and J lost 7 bases, with 15 bases between them. In germline, CDR1 is ENHRY, CDR2 SYGVKD. CDR3 DNA sequence: TGTGCCATCAGTGATCCGGGACGGGGGTGGACCCAGTACTTC. Translation gives CAISDPGRGWTQYF.

The gene calls are TRBV6-1 and TRBJ2-5, with TRBD1 matching 7 bases. The V and J ends lost 2 bases and 7 bases, in that order; junction bases with no gene match: 10. The CDR3 spans 15 residues. Germline CDR1 MNHNS, CDR2 SASEGT. The CDR3 DNA follows: TGTGCCAGCAGTGAAACAGGGGAAGGTGGTTGGACCCAGTACTTC. Translating gives CASSETGEGGWTQYF.

This chain links TRBV7-7 with TRBJ2-2, with D perhaps TRBD2 (5 bases). The germline CDR1 and CDR2 sequences are SSHAT and FNYEAQ (reference sequence). V was cut by 0 bases and J by 4 bases, with 15 bases left in between. CDR3 length: 17 amino acids. CDR3 region: CASSLASVRVGTGELFF. The CDR3 bases are TGTGCCAGCAGCTTAGCATCGGTGCGGGTGGGCACCGGGGAGCTGTTTTTT.

The chain carries TRBV7-2 and TRBJ1-6; a possible D gene is TRBD1 (6 bases). Deletions cut 2 bases from V and 5 bases from J, with 10 bases between. CDR3 length: 15 amino acids. Per the germline V gene, CDR1 is SGHTA and CDR2 is FQGNSA. This chain's CDR3 is CASSLRGGDNSPLHF. The CDR3 DNA sequence: TGTGCCAGCAGCTTACGCGGGGGCGATAATTCACCCCTCCACTTT.

The chain carries TRBV6-6 and TRBJ2-3, with D possibly TRBD2 on 6 matching bases. The CDR3 extends over 13 amino acids. Germline values: CDR1 MNHNY, CDR2 SVGAGI (reference sequence). Trimming took off 7 bases at V and 6 bases at J, with 14 bases between the two ends. The CDR3 DNA reads as TGTGCCAGCACCCCCCGGGGGATCGATACGCAGTATTTT. This translates into CASTPRGIDTQYF.

J is TRBJ2-1 and V is TRBV11-1, with D tentatively TRBD2 (6 bases). Germline V gene sequence: CDR1 SGHAT, CDR2 FQDESV (reference sequence). V was cut by 5 bases and J by 4 bases, with 12 bases left in between. This CDR3 is built from 14 residues. Here the CDR3 DNA reads TGTGCCAGCAGCACGGGACTTAAGTACAATGAGCAGTTCTTC. Amino acid sequence: CASSTGLKYNEQFF.